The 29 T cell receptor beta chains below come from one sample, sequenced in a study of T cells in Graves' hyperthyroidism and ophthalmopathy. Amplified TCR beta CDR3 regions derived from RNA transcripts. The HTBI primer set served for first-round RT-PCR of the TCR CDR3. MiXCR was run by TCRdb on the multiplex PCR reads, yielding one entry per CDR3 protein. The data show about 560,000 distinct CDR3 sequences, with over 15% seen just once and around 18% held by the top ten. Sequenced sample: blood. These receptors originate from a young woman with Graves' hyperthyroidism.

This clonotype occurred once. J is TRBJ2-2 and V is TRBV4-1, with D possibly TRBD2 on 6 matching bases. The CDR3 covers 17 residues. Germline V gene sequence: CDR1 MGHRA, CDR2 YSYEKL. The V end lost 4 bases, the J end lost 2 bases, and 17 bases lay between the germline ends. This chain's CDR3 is CASSRARGTGNTGELFF. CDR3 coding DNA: TGCGCCAGCAGCCGAGCACGCGGGACGGGAAACACCGGGGAGCTGTTTTTT.

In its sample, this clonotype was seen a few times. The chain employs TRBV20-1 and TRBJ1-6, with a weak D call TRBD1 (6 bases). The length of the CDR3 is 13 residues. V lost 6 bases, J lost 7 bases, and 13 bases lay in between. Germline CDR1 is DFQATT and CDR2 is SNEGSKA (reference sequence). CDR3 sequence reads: CSAVDSFNSPLHF. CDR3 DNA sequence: TGCAGTGCCGTGGACAGCTTCAATTCACCCCTCCACTTT.

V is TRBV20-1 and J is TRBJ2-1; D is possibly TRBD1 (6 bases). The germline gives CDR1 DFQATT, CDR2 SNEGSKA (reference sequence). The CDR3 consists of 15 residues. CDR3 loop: CGAQELQGSGNEQFF. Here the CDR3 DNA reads TGCGGAGCCCAAGAATTACAGGGCTCGGGCAATGAGCAGTTCTTC.

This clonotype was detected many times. CDR3 coding DNA: TGTGCCAGCAGCTTAGAATTGCGAGTGGTTGGTGGCTACACCTTC. Translated: CASSLELRVVGGYTF. The chain uses TRBV11-2 and TRBJ1-2; D is uncertain. V shed 0 bases and J shed 7 bases, with 15 bases lying between them. The CDR3 runs to 15 residues. Germline V gene lookup returns CDR1 SGHAT and CDR2 FQNNGV. The full variable domain, completed using reference TRBV11-2 and TRBJ1-2, is EAGVAQSPRYKIIEKRQSVAFWCNPISGHATLYWYQQILGQGPKLLIQFQNNGVVDDSQLPKDRFSAERLKGVDSTLKIQPAKLEDSAVYLCASSLELRVVGGYTFGSGTRLTVV.

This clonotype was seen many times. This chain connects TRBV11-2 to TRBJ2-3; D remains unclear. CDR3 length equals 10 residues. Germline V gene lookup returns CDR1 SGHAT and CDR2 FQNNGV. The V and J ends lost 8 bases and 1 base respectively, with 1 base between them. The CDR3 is CASGTDTQYF. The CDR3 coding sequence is TGTGCCAGCGGCACAGATACGCAGTATTTT.

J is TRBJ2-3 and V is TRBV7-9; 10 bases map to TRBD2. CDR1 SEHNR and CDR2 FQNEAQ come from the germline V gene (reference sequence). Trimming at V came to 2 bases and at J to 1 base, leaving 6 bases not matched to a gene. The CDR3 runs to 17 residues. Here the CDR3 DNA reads TGTGCCAGCAGCTTAAGGCTCCTAGCGGGGGGCACAGATACGCAGTATTTT. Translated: CASSLRLLAGGTDTQYF.

The CDR3, as DNA: TGCAGTGCTAGAGATGAGGGACAGGGGACTCTCGAGCAGTACTTC. Protein: CSARDEGQGTLEQYF. The chain recombines TRBV20-1 with TRBJ2-7, with 10 bases fitting TRBD1. The CDR3 consists of 15 residues. Germline CDR1 DFQATT, CDR2 SNEGSKA (reference sequence). The trim removed 0 bases at V and 6 bases at J, leaving 8 bases unmatched.

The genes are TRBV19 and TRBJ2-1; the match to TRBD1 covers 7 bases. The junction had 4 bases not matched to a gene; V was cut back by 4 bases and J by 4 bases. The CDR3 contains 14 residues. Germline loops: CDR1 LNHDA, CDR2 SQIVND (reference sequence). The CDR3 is CASSTLGQYNEQFF. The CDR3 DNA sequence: TGTGCCAGTAGTACCCTGGGACAGTACAATGAGCAGTTCTTC.

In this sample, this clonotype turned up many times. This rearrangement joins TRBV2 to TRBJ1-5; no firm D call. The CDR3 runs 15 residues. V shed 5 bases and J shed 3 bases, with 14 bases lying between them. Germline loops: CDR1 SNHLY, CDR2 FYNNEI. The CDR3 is CASSTLRANNQPQHF. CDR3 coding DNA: TGTGCCAGCAGTACATTGCGGGCGAACAATCAGCCCCAGCATTTT.

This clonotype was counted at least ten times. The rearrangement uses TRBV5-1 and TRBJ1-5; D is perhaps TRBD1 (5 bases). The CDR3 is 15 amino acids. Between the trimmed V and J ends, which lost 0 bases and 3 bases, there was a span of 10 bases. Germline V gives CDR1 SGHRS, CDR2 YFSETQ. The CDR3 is CASSLEGTFNQPQHF. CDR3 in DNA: TGCGCCAGCAGCTTGGAAGGGACTTTCAATCAGCCCCAGCATTTT.

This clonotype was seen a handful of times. The CDR3 loop is CASRLAANEQFF. The DNA of the CDR3 is TGTGCCAGCAGACTAGCGGCCAATGAGCAGTTCTTC. The rearrangement links TRBV12-3 or TRBV12-4 to TRBJ2-1, with TRBD2 matching 8 bases. J gave up 6 bases and V 6 bases, and 1 base lay outside the gene matches. The CDR3 extends over 12 amino acids.

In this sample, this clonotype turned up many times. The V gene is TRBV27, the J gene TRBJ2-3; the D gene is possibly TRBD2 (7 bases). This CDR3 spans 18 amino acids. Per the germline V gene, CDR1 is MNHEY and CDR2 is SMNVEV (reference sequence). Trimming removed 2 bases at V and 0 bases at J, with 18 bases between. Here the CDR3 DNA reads TGTGCCAGCAGTTTAACTAAGGCCGGGGGGCAGAGCACAGATACGCAGTATTTT. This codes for CASSLTKAGGQSTDTQYF.

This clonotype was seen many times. The CDR3 DNA sequence: TGTGCCAGCAGCCTGAAAGAACATCGGGGAGGCTACGAGCAGTACTTC. It translates to CASSLKEHRGGYEQYF. The chain employs TRBV5-6 and TRBJ2-7; tentatively, D is TRBD2 (6 bases). The V and J ends lost 4 bases and 3 bases respectively, with 20 bases between them. From germline, CDR1 is SGHDT and CDR2 YYEEEE. The CDR3 length is 16 residues.

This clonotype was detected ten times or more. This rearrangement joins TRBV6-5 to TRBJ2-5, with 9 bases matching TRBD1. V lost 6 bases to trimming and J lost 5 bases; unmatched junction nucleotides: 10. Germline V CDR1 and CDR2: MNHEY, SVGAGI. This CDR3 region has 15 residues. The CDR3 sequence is CASRLTGGAAETQYF. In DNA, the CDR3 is TGTGCCAGCAGACTTACAGGGGGCGCGGCGGAGACCCAGTACTTC.

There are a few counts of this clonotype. The CDR3 loop reads CASTWGPGRGYTF. The CDR3 DNA reads TGTGCCAGCACTTGGGGCCCAGGGCGCGGCTACACCTTC. The chain couples TRBV6-5 to TRBJ1-2, with D perhaps TRBD1 (5 bases). Germline CDR1 reads MNHEY; CDR2 reads SVGAGI. This CDR3 spans 13 amino acids. Trimming removed 7 bases at V and 8 bases at J, with 17 bases between.

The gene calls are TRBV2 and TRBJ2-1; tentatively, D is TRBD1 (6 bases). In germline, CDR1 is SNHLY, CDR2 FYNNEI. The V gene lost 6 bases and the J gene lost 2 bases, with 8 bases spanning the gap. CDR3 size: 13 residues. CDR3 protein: CASRDRAYNEQFF. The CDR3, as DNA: TGTGCCAGCAGGGACAGAGCCTACAATGAGCAGTTCTTC.

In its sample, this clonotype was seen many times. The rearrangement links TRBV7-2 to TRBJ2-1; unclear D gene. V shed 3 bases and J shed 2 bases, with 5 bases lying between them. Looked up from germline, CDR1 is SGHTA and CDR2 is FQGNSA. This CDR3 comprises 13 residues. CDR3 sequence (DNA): TGTGCCAGCAGCTTGTTCCCCTACAATGAGCAGTTCTTC. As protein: CASSLFPYNEQFF.

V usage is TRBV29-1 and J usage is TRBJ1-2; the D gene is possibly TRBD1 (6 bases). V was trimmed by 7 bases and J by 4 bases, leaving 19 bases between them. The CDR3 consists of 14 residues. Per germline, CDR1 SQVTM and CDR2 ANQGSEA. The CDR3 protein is CSGFGGAESYGYTF. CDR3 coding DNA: TGCAGCGGCTTCGGGGGGGCGGAGAGCTATGGCTACACCTTC.

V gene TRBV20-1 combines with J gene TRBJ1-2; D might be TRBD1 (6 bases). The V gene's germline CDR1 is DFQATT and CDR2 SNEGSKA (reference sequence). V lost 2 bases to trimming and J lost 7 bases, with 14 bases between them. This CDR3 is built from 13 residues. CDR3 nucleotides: TGCAGTGCTAGACCCGGGGGGGCTGGTGGCTACACCTTC. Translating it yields CSARPGGAGGYTF.

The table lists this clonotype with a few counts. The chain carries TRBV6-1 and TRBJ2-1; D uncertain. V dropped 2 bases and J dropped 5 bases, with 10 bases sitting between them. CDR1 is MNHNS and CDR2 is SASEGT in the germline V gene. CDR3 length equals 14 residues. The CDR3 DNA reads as TGTGCCAGCAGTGAAACGGACGGAAACAATGAGCAGTTCTTC. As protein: CASSETDGNNEQFF.

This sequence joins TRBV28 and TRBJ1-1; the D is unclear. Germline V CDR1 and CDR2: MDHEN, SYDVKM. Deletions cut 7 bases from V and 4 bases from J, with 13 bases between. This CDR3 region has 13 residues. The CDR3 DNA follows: TGTGCCAGCAAAAACCCGGGTGGCACTGAAGCTTTCTTT. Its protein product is CASKNPGGTEAFF.

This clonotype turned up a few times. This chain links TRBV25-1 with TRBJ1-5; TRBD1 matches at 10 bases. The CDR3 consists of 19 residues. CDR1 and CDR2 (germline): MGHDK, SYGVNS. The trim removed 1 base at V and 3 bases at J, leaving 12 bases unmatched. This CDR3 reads CASSESPAGTGDYNQPQHF. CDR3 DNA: TGTGCCAGCAGTGAATCGCCTGCTGGGACAGGGGACTACAATCAGCCCCAGCATTTT.

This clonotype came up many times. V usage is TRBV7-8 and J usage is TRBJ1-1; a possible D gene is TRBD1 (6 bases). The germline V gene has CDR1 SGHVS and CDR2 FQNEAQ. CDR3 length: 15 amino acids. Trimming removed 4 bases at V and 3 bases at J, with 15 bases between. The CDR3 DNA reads TGTGCCAGCAGCTCAAACCACAGGGTTGACACTGAAGCTTTCTTT. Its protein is CASSSNHRVDTEAFF.

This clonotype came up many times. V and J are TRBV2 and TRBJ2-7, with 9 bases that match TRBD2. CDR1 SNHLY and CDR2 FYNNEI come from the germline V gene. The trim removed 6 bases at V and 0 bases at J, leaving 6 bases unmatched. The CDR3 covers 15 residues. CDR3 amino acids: CASRELAGASYEQYF. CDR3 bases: TGTGCCAGCAGGGAACTAGCGGGCGCCTCCTACGAGCAGTACTTC.

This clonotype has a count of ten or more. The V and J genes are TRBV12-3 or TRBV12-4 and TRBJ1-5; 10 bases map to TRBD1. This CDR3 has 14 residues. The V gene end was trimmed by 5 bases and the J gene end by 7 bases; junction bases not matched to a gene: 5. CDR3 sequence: CASSADRGQQPQHF. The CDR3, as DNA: TGTGCCAGCAGTGCCGACAGGGGGCAACAGCCCCAGCATTTT.

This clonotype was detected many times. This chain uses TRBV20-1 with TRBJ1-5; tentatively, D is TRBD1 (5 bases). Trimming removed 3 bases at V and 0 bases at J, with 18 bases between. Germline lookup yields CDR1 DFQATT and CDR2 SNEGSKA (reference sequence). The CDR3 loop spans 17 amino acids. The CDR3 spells CSASRSGTEYSNQPQHF. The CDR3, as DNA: TGCAGTGCTAGTAGATCCGGGACTGAGTATAGCAATCAGCCCCAGCATTTT.

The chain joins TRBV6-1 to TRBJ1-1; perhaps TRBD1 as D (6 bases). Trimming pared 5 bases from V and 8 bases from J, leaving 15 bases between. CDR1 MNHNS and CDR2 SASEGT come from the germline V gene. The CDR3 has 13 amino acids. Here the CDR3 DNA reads TGTGCCAGCAGTCGGAGGAGACAGGAAGAAGCTTTCTTT. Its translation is CASSRRRQEEAFF.

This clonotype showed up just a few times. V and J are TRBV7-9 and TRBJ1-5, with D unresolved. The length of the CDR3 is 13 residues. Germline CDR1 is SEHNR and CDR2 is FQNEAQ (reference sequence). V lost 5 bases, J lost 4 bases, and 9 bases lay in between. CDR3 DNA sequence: TGTGCCAGCAGCACGAGTGGGAATCAGCCCCAGCATTTT. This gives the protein CASSTSGNQPQHF.

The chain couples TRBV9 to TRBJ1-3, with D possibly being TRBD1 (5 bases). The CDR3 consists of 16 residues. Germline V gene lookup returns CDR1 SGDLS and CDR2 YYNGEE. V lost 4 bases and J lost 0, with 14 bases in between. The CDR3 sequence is CASSTWDQYSGNTIYF. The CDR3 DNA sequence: TGTGCCAGCAGCACCTGGGACCAATACTCTGGAAACACCATATATTTT.